This TCR beta chain was recovered during a study of neurological immune-mediated disorders. Whole-study results and caveats: For the multiple sclerosis repertoire cluster, an association with any clinical or MRI feature was absent.

The authors produced cDNA by 5'RACE using 10-nucleotide random UMIs. From the 5' RACE reads, TCRdb called clonotypes with MiXCR, one entry per CDR3 protein. Of tens of thousands of distinct CDR3 sequences listed, 2% to 3% are singletons. This clonotype has a count of ten or more. Its antigen is not identified. The germline V and J ends were trimmed by 4 bases and 7 bases, with 13 bases remaining between them. The CDR3 is made up of 13 amino acids. The germline CDR1 and CDR2 sequences are LGHDT and YNNKEL (reference sequence). The rearrangement links TRBV3-1 to TRBJ1-2; no clear D gene. The clonotype comes from a middle-aged man with multiple sclerosis. Sequenced material: PBMCs. CDR3 residues: CASSPGSARGYTF. DNA of the CDR3: TGTGCCAGCAGCCCGGGCTCCGCTCGTGGCTACACCTTC.